Listed below are T cell receptor beta chains from one sample, sequenced in a study of T cell changes during pregnancy in multiple sclerosis. The data were produced by immunoSEQ multiplex PCR, yet TCRdb's version contains in-frame clones alone and is incomplete. The table has just under 40,000 clones, roughly nine tenths seen once. Sequencing used CD4+ T cells from peripheral blood mononuclear cells, obtained in the first trimester of pregnancy. The receptors here all came from a female donor in good health, enrolled as a control in a pregnancy study. The CDR3 runs from the conserved cysteine through the conserved F or W. Each record gives: CDR3 length, clone size, D gene, J gene, V gene, CDR3 DNA, CDR3 protein. A D gene is named only where the DNA matches it firmly. Rows may omit the clone size; those that give it use once, few, many or a size class.

>15|NA|NA|TRBJ2-1|TRBV23-1
TGCGCCAGCAGTCACCAGCTAAAAGGGGTCAATGAGCAGTTCTTC
CASSHQLKGVNEQFF
>13|NA|TRBD1|TRBJ2-7|TRBV6-1
TGTGCCAGCGAAACAGGGGCCGTTAGTTCCCAGTACTTC
CASETGAVSSQYF
>15|NA|NA|TRBJ1-1|TRBV5-8
TGTGCCAGCAGCTACTCCACCGACAGGAACACTGAAGCTTTCTTT
CASSYSTDRNTEAFF
>14|NA|TRBD2|TRBJ2-7|TRBV15
TGTGCCACCAGCCACCAGGGACTAGTGTACGAGCAGTACTTC
CATSHQGLVYEQYF
>16|NA|NA|TRBJ1-3|TRBV9
TGTGCCAGCAGCGTAGAGGTGGGCCGCTCTGGAAACACCATATATTTT
CASSVEVGRSGNTIYF
>15|NA|NA|TRBJ1-6|TRBV9
TGTGCCAGCAGCACCCTCGGGACTGAGGGGTCACCCCTCCACTTT
CASSTLGTEGSPLHF
>16|once|TRBD2|TRBJ2-3|TRBV27
TGTGCCAGCAGCCGAGGACTAGCGGGGGCGCAGGATACGCAGTATTTT
CASSRGLAGAQDTQYF
>14|NA|NA|TRBJ1-5|TRBV6-5
TGTGCCAGCGGGGTCGTACAGGGCGTTCAGCCCCAGCATTTT
CASGVVQGVQPQHF
>15|NA|TRBD1|TRBJ2-5|TRBV11-3
TGTGCCAGCAGCTCCCGACAGGGGGGGCAAGAGACCCAGTACTTC
CASSSRQGGQETQYF
>15|NA|NA|TRBJ2-7|TRBV7-2
TGTGCCAGCAGTCGAGGGGGTGGCGGGCGCTACGAGCAGTACTTC
CASSRGGGGRYEQYF